This is a list of T cell receptor beta chains from one sample in a study of blood T cell repertoires in COVID-19. Sequencing used immunoSEQ multiplex PCR; TCRdb keeps in-frame clones, though not all of them. The table has 150,000 to 200,000 clones, around 87% seen once. The sequencing input was peripheral blood. Receptors were obtained from a woman between 65 and 79 years old with COVID-19, enrolled during active disease. CDR3s include the opening cysteine and the closing phenylalanine or tryptophan. A D gene is named only where the DNA matches it firmly. Clone size is shown for a subset of rows, as once, few, many or a class of expanded clone.

d_gene: TRBD1; v_gene: TRBV2; abundance: -; j_gene: TRBJ1-5; CDR3aa: CASSLGQGIDQPQHF; CDR3nt: TGTGCCAGCAGTCTCGGACAGGGGATAGATCAGCCCCAGCATTTT
d_gene: -; v_gene: TRBV5-4; abundance: once; j_gene: TRBJ1-2; CDR3aa: CASSLRDRTYGYTF; CDR3nt: TGTGCCAGCAGCCTCCGAGACAGGACCTATGGCTACACCTTC
d_gene: TRBD1; v_gene: TRBV6-1; abundance: once; j_gene: TRBJ1-5; CDR3aa: CASSGGQGIGNQPQHF; CDR3nt: TGTGCCAGCAGTGGGGGACAGGGAATCGGCAATCAGCCCCAGCATTTT
d_gene: -; v_gene: TRBV21-1; abundance: -; j_gene: TRBJ1-2; CDR3aa: CASSKVGLRIYGYTF; CDR3nt: TGTGCCAGCAGCAAAGTAGGTCTGAGGATTTATGGCTACACCTTC
d_gene: TRBD1; v_gene: TRBV5-4; abundance: -; j_gene: TRBJ2-3; CDR3aa: CASSPRQGATDTQYF; CDR3nt: TGTGCCAGCAGCCCTAGACAGGGGGCCACAGATACGCAGTATTTT
d_gene: -; v_gene: TRBV27; abundance: -; j_gene: TRBJ2-3; CDR3aa: CASMVAFSTDTQYF; CDR3nt: TGTGCCAGCATGGTAGCGTTTAGCACAGATACGCAGTATTTT
d_gene: -; v_gene: TRBV2; abundance: -; j_gene: TRBJ1-1; CDR3aa: CASSSDGFQGAEAFF; CDR3nt: TGTGCCAGCAGCAGCGATGGGTTCCAGGGTGCTGAAGCTTTCTTT
d_gene: TRBD1; v_gene: TRBV2; abundance: -; j_gene: TRBJ2-7; CDR3aa: CASSVRQGAREQYF; CDR3nt: TGTGCCAGCAGTGTCCGCCAGGGGGCGCGCGAGCAGTACTTC
d_gene: -; v_gene: TRBV5-1; abundance: -; j_gene: TRBJ1-5; CDR3aa: CASSLVPGNQPQHF; CDR3nt: TGCGCCAGCAGCTTGGTTCCGGGGAACCAGCCCCAGCATTTT
d_gene: TRBD2; v_gene: TRBV10-3; abundance: -; j_gene: TRBJ2-5; CDR3aa: CAISDGASGESEETQYF; CDR3nt: TGTGCCATCAGTGATGGGGCTAGCGGGGAGTCGGAGGAGACCCAGTACTTC
d_gene: -; v_gene: TRBV5-5; abundance: -; j_gene: TRBJ1-1; CDR3aa: CASSLAVWGREGPEAFF; CDR3nt: TGTGCCAGCAGCTTGGCGGTTTGGGGCAGGGAAGGCCCTGAAGCTTTCTTT
d_gene: -; v_gene: TRBV7-5; abundance: -; j_gene: TRBJ2-7; CDR3aa: CARSLASEQYF; CDR3nt: TGTGCCAGAAGCTTAGCGAGCGAGCAGTACTTC
d_gene: -; v_gene: TRBV30; abundance: -; j_gene: TRBJ1-3; CDR3aa: CAWSGTERGNTIYF; CDR3nt: TGTGCCTGGAGTGGGACAGAAAGGGGAAACACCATATATTTT
d_gene: TRBD2; v_gene: TRBV19; abundance: -; j_gene: TRBJ2-5; CDR3aa: CASSAGGMETQYF; CDR3nt: TGTGCCAGTAGTGCCGGGGGGATGGAGACCCAGTACTTC
d_gene: TRBD2; v_gene: TRBV11-1; abundance: -; j_gene: TRBJ2-3; CDR3aa: CASSTGLAGGNTQYF; CDR3nt: TGTGCCAGCAGCACCGGACTAGCGGGAGGGAATACGCAGTATTTT
d_gene: TRBD1; v_gene: TRBV2; abundance: once; j_gene: TRBJ2-1; CDR3aa: CASSRDRGLNEQFF; CDR3nt: TGTGCCAGCAGCCGGGACAGGGGGCTCAATGAGCAGTTCTTC
d_gene: TRBD1; v_gene: TRBV7-2; abundance: once; j_gene: TRBJ1-1; CDR3aa: CASSSGQGARWAEAFF; CDR3nt: TGTGCCAGCAGCTCAGGACAGGGGGCGAGGTGGGCTGAAGCTTTCTTT
d_gene: -; v_gene: TRBV5-1; abundance: few; j_gene: TRBJ1-2; CDR3aa: CASSLWEGTAGYTF; CDR3nt: TGCGCCAGCAGCCTTTGGGAGGGTACCGCTGGCTACACCTTC
d_gene: TRBD1; v_gene: TRBV11-2; abundance: once; j_gene: TRBJ1-6; CDR3aa: CASSITGGRSGGSPLHF; CDR3nt: TGTGCCAGCAGCATCACAGGGGGCCGGTCTGGAGGTTCACCCCTCCACTTT
d_gene: -; v_gene: TRBV30; abundance: -; j_gene: TRBJ2-2; CDR3aa: CAWRGDKNTGELFF; CDR3nt: TGTGCCTGGAGGGGGGACAAGAACACCGGGGAGCTGTTTTTT
d_gene: TRBD2; v_gene: TRBV4-2; abundance: -; j_gene: TRBJ2-7; CDR3aa: CASSQVFGSGGSEQYF; CDR3nt: TGTGCCAGCAGCCAAGTTTTTGGGAGCGGGGGGTCTGAGCAGTACTTC
d_gene: -; v_gene: TRBV18; abundance: few; j_gene: TRBJ1-3; CDR3aa: CASSPPSGSGNTIYF; CDR3nt: TGTGCCAGCTCACCACCTTCAGGATCAGGAAACACCATATATTTT
d_gene: TRBD2; v_gene: TRBV11-2; abundance: -; j_gene: TRBJ2-2; CDR3aa: CASSSRTSGTTGELFF; CDR3nt: TGTGCCAGCAGCTCGAGGACTAGCGGGACTACCGGGGAGCTGTTTTTT
d_gene: -; v_gene: TRBV12-3/TRBV12-4; abundance: -; j_gene: TRBJ1-5; CDR3aa: CASTGPAQPQHF; CDR3nt: TGTGCCAGCACCGGTCCCGCTCAGCCCCAGCATTTT
d_gene: -; v_gene: TRBV28; abundance: -; j_gene: TRBJ1-5; CDR3aa: CASSLETEYQPQHF; CDR3nt: TGTGCCAGCAGTTTAGAAACAGAGTATCAGCCCCAGCATTTT
d_gene: TRBD2; v_gene: TRBV15; abundance: -; j_gene: TRBJ2-7; CDR3aa: CATSRLAGGSYEQYF; CDR3nt: TGTGCCACCAGCAGATTAGCGGGAGGCTCCTACGAGCAGTACTTC
d_gene: -; v_gene: TRBV7-9; abundance: once; j_gene: TRBJ1-3; CDR3aa: CASSNSGTPGNTIYF; CDR3nt: TGTGCCAGCAGCAATTCCGGGACACCAGGAAACACCATATATTTT
d_gene: TRBD1; v_gene: TRBV5-1; abundance: -; j_gene: TRBJ1-1; CDR3aa: CASSPREGGNTEAFF; CDR3nt: TGCGCCAGCAGCCCCCGAGAAGGGGGCAACACTGAAGCTTTCTTT
d_gene: -; v_gene: TRBV24-1; abundance: -; j_gene: TRBJ1-2; CDR3aa: CATSTGSGGYTF; CDR3nt: TGTGCCACCAGTACGGGATCCGGCGGCTACACCTTC
d_gene: TRBD1; v_gene: TRBV9; abundance: -; j_gene: TRBJ1-5; CDR3aa: CASSSGQGVSQPQHF; CDR3nt: TGTGCCAGCAGCTCAGGACAGGGGGTTTCTCAGCCCCAGCATTTT
d_gene: -; v_gene: TRBV7-2; abundance: once; j_gene: TRBJ1-5; CDR3aa: CASSLPGGGNQPQHF; CDR3nt: TGTGCCAGCAGCTTACCTGGCGGGGGCAATCAGCCCCAGCATTTT
d_gene: -; v_gene: TRBV19; abundance: once; j_gene: TRBJ2-7; CDR3aa: CASSIRSAGAEQYF; CDR3nt: TGTGCCAGTAGTATAAGATCCGCAGGGGCCGAGCAGTACTTC
d_gene: -; v_gene: TRBV27; abundance: few; j_gene: TRBJ2-2; CDR3aa: CASSLMAGVHGELFF; CDR3nt: TGTGCCAGCAGTTTAATGGCAGGGGTTCACGGGGAGCTGTTTTTT
d_gene: TRBD1; v_gene: TRBV27; abundance: -; j_gene: TRBJ1-5; CDR3aa: CASSLWGGQGVNQPQHF; CDR3nt: TGTGCCAGCAGTTTATGGGGGGGACAGGGAGTCAATCAGCCCCAGCATTTT
d_gene: -; v_gene: TRBV29-1; abundance: -; j_gene: TRBJ2-3; CDR3aa: CSVWTQADTQYF; CDR3nt: TGCAGCGTATGGACTCAAGCAGATACGCAGTATTTT
d_gene: -; v_gene: TRBV28; abundance: -; j_gene: TRBJ1-2; CDR3aa: CAIQTNYGYTF; CDR3nt: TGTGCCATACAAACTAACTATGGCTACACCTTC
d_gene: -; v_gene: TRBV28; abundance: -; j_gene: TRBJ2-7; CDR3aa: CASSFGGSYEQYF; CDR3nt: TGTGCCAGCAGTTTCGGGGGTTCCTACGAGCAGTACTTC
d_gene: -; v_gene: TRBV2; abundance: -; j_gene: TRBJ2-6; CDR3aa: CASSENTAGANVLTF; CDR3nt: TGTGCCAGCAGTGAAAACACCGCTGGGGCCAACGTCCTGACTTTC
d_gene: -; v_gene: TRBV7-2; abundance: -; j_gene: TRBJ2-7; CDR3aa: CASSLTGRGGYEQYF; CDR3nt: TGTGCCAGCAGCTTGACTGGCCGTGGAGGGTACGAGCAGTACTTC
d_gene: TRBD2; v_gene: TRBV25-1; abundance: -; j_gene: TRBJ2-3; CDR3aa: CASSRVAGDTDTQYF; CDR3nt: TGTGCCAGCAGTAGGGTAGCGGGAGACACAGATACGCAGTATTTT
d_gene: TRBD1; v_gene: TRBV4-1; abundance: -; j_gene: TRBJ1-6; CDR3aa: CASSRQSGQGANSPLHF; CDR3nt: TGCGCCAGCAGCCGCCAAAGTGGACAGGGGGCTAATTCACCCCTCCACTTT
d_gene: -; v_gene: TRBV5-4; abundance: once; j_gene: TRBJ1-1; CDR3aa: CASRRVPGDEAFF; CDR3nt: TGTGCCAGCCGACGAGTTCCAGGGGATGAAGCTTTCTTT
d_gene: -; v_gene: TRBV19; abundance: -; j_gene: TRBJ2-7; CDR3aa: CASSPGWGPYEQYF; CDR3nt: TGTGCCAGTAGCCCAGGGTGGGGTCCCTACGAGCAGTACTTC
d_gene: -; v_gene: TRBV7-3; abundance: -; j_gene: TRBJ2-1; CDR3aa: CASSPRRDRNNEQFF; CDR3nt: TGTGCCAGCAGCCCCCGGAGGGACAGAAATAATGAGCAGTTCTTC
d_gene: TRBD1; v_gene: TRBV29-1; abundance: -; j_gene: TRBJ2-7; CDR3aa: CSVAGTGGAGNEQYF; CDR3nt: TGCAGCGTTGCCGGGACAGGGGGCGCAGGTAACGAGCAGTACTTC